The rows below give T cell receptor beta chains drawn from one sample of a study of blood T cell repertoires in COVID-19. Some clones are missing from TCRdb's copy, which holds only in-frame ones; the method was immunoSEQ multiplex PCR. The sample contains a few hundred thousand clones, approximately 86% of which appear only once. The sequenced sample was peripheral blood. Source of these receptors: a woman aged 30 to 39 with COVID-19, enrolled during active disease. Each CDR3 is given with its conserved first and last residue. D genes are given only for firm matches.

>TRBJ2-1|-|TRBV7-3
CASSFRDTYNEQFF
TGTGCCAGCAGCTTCCGGGACACTTACAATGAGCAGTTCTTC
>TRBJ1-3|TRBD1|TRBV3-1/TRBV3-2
CASSPTIMRQGAGNTIYF
TGTGCCAGCAGCCCGACGATAATGAGACAGGGGGCTGGAAACACCATATATTTT
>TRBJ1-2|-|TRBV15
CATSWEGGVQVDGYTF
TGTGCCACCAGCTGGGAGGGGGGCGTGCAGGTTGATGGCTACACCTTC
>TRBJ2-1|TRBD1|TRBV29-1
CSVEGLDRGDYNEQFF
TGCAGCGTTGAAGGACTCGACAGGGGGGACTACAATGAGCAGTTCTTC
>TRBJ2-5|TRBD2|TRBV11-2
CASRWGGRSGTQYF
TGTGCCAGCAGATGGGGCGGGAGGTCTGGGACCCAGTACTTC
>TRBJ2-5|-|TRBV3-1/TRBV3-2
CASSQDPGRASQETQYF
TGTGCCAGCAGCCAAGACCCCGGGCGGGCCAGTCAGGAGACCCAGTACTTC
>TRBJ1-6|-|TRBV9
CASSVNQVSPLHF
TGTGCCAGCAGCGTGAATCAGGTTTCACCCCTCCACTTT
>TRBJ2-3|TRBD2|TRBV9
CASSVELAGGTDTQYF
TGTGCCAGCAGCGTGGAACTAGCGGGGGGCACAGATACGCAGTATTTT
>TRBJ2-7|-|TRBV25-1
CASSETAYEQYF
TGTGCCAGCAGTGAAACAGCCTACGAGCAGTACTTC
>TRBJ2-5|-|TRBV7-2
CASSLEVGLGETQYF
TGTGCCAGCAGCTTAGAGGTGGGGCTTGGAGAGACCCAGTACTTC
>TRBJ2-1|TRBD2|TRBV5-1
CASSGGLAGVYNEQFF
TGCGCCAGCAGCGGGGGACTAGCGGGGGTCTACAATGAGCAGTTCTTC
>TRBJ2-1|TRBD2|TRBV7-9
CASSSRLAGGPYNEQFF
TGTGCCAGCAGCTCTCGACTAGCGGGAGGGCCCTACAATGAGCAGTTCTTC